Shown below are 3 T cell receptor beta chains from a single sample sequenced in a study of vaccination and CD4 T cells after COVID-19. Sequenced with the Oncomine TCR Beta short-read assay was DNA taken from cultured CD4+ T cells. TCRdb redid the calling of the PCR reads with MiXCR, one entry per CDR3 protein. This sample carries 7,000 to 10,000 distinct CDR3 sequences, about three quarters of them seen once, and the ten largest clones take around 30%. No cognate antigen is known for these TCRs. As to treatment: approximately 9-day PBMC culture with coronavirus spike peptide pools or control peptides (ViraFEST assay). Sequencing was done on a sample of CD4+ T cells from blood, cultured in vitro. The receptors were gathered from a human donor who had recovered from COVID-19.

This chain connects TRBV20-1 to TRBJ2-5; 9 positions match TRBD1. V lost 6 bases and J lost 4; bases outside the gene matches: 6. The CDR3 runs 13 residues. Germline V lookup: CDR1 DFQATT, CDR2 SNEGSKA (reference sequence). The CDR3: CSATGQGGETQYF. The CDR3 DNA reads TGCAGTGCGACGGGACAGGGCGGAGAGACCCAGTACTTC.

This clonotype is a singleton in its sample. The chain recombines TRBV25-1 with TRBJ1-2; the D is unclear. This CDR3 is built from 14 residues. The V gene's germline CDR1 is MGHDK and CDR2 SYGVNS. Trimming took 3 bases from V and 1 from J, leaving 9 bases between them. CDR3 nucleotide sequence: TGTGCCAGCAGTGATTCGCCCTTTAACTATGGCTACACCTTC. Protein: CASSDSPFNYGYTF.

The chain is built from TRBV19 and TRBJ2-6; no reliable D call. The V end lost 7 bases, the J end lost 1 base, and 11 bases lay between the germline ends. Germline CDR1 reads LNHDA; CDR2 reads SQIVND (reference sequence). The CDR3 runs 15 residues. CDR3 bases: TGTGCCAGTAACCTCGACACGTCTGGGGCCAACGTCCTGACTTTC. Residues: CASNLDTSGANVLTF.